The subject of this entry is one T cell receptor (beta chain). Here immunoSEQ multiplex PCR was the method, and the copy in TCRdb shows in-frame clones only, minus some. Of 210,000 or so clones in the sample, about 93% were seen once. This sample was included in a study of T cell responses to AZD1222 COVID-19 vaccine. CDR1 KGHSH and CDR2 LQKENI come from the germline V gene. The length of the CDR3 is 15 residues. V was pared by 3 bases and J by 1 base, with 2 bases of the junction left unmatched. The J gene is TRBJ2-2, the V gene TRBV18; 7 bases fit TRBD1. The receptor was isolated from an adult in good health. The source was peripheral blood, collected on day 0 of MenACWY control vaccination. Here the CDR3 reads CASSPGQLNTGELFF. For the CDR3, the DNA is TGTGCCAGCTCACCGGGACAGTTGAACACCGGGGAGCTGTTTTTT.